This T cell receptor beta chain is drawn from a study of shared clonotypes between healthy human individuals. With 4 bases clipped from V and 7 bases from J, the junction kept 10 bases outside the gene matches. The CDR3 has 14 amino acids. CDR1 is SGHTS, CDR2 YDEGEE, per germline. Data came from immunoSEQ multiplex PCR; TCRdb stores just in-frame clones and leaves some out. The sample holds 2 million to 3 million clones, 80% to 95% seen once. Study-wide points: What limited the represented genetic and exposure-history diversity was the small number of donors. How much donors shared clonotypes was expected to be affected by sequencing depth. For naive CD4 cells, roughly 5% of clonotypes were shared across a few donors.

Remarks on this clone: Its antigen remains unidentified.

Sequencing was done on a sample of naive CD4+ T cells from PBMCs. Subset in this sample: CD45RA+ positively selected. The sequence was obtained from a man between 18 and 29 years old in good health. Some clones in this sample may be carry-over from other donors' samples. The chain couples TRBV5-8 to TRBJ2-7; 8 nucleotides match TRBD2. CDR3: CASSIAGTRGEQYF. The CDR3 nucleotides read TGTGCCAGCAGCATCGCCGGGACTAGGGGAGAGCAGTACTTC. The full variable domain, in which reference TRBV5-8 and TRBJ2-7 provide the parts outside the CDR3, is EAGVTQSPTHLIKTRGQQATLRCSPISGHTSVYWYQQALGLGLQFLLWYDEGEERNRGNFPPRFSGRQFPNYSSELNVNALELEDSALYLCASSIAGTRGEQYFGPGTRLTVT.